The 18 T cell receptor beta chains listed next were all sequenced from one sample in a study of blood T cell repertoires in COVID-19. The table came from immunoSEQ multiplex PCR; TCRdb's copy has only in-frame clones and leaves some out. The profile covers tens of thousands of clones, with about 89% appearing a single time and roughly 5.1% taken by the ten largest. The sequencing sample was made of peripheral blood. These receptor sequences come from a man in his 60s with COVID-19, enrolled during active disease.

V gene TRBV28 combines with J gene TRBJ2-7; D is perhaps TRBD1 (6 bases). The CDR3 is 15 amino acids. The germline gives CDR1 MDHEN, CDR2 SYDVKM. V was cut by 5 bases and J by 2 bases, with 16 bases left in between. In DNA, the CDR3 is TGTGCCAGCAGTACCCGGACAGCCACTACCTACGAGCAGTACTTC. Its translation: CASSTRTATTYEQYF.

This chain connects TRBV5-4 to TRBJ2-7, with D unclear. Germline values: CDR1 SGHNT, CDR2 YYREEE (reference sequence). The CDR3 is 13 residues long. V was trimmed by 8 bases and J by 0 bases, leaving 12 bases between them. The CDR3 sequence is CARCDESSYEQYF. CDR3 in DNA: TGTGCCAGGTGCGATGAGAGCTCCTACGAGCAGTACTTC.

This clone was picked up one time. Other DNA sequences from this sample encode an identical CDR3 as well. CDR3 residues: CASSQGGRGNTEAFF. The CDR3 nucleotides read TGTGCCAGCAGCCAAGGGGGCAGGGGGAACACTGAAGCTTTCTTT. The rearrangement links TRBV3-1 (or the pseudogene TRBV3-2) to TRBJ1-1; the D gene is possibly TRBD1 (6 bases). The CDR3 loop spans 15 amino acids. V lost 1 base and J lost 1, with 10 bases in between. Germline V gene lookup returns CDR1 LGHDT and CDR2 YNNKEL (reference sequence).

The rearrangement uses TRBV29-1 and TRBJ1-3; D is ambiguous. Germline loops: CDR1 SQVTM, CDR2 ANQGSEA. This CDR3 has 13 residues. Trimming stripped 4 bases from V and 4 bases from J, with 11 bases between. The CDR3 protein is CSVGISQGNTIYF. CDR3 nucleotides: TGCAGCGTTGGAATCTCACAGGGAAACACCATATATTTT.

J is TRBJ1-5 and V is TRBV5-8; TRBD1 agrees at 9 bases. CDR1 is SGHTS and CDR2 is YDEGEE in the germline V gene. This CDR3 contains 15 residues. V shed 4 bases, J shed 4 bases, and the junction held 6 bases outside the gene matches. The CDR3 here is CASSAGQGANQPQHF. DNA for the CDR3: TGTGCCAGCAGCGCGGGACAGGGCGCGAATCAGCCCCAGCATTTT. Based on the CDR3 plus reference TRBV5-8 and TRBJ1-5, the full variable domain is EAGVTQSPTHLIKTRGQQATLRCSPISGHTSVYWYQQALGLGLQFLLWYDEGEERNRGNFPPRFSGRQFPNYSSELNVNALELEDSALYLCASSAGQGANQPQHFGDGTRLSIL.

The chain links TRBV5-1 to TRBJ1-1; 7 bases fit TRBD1. CDR3 length: 16 residues. The germline CDR1 and CDR2 sequences are SGHRS and YFSETQ. Unmatched junction bases numbered 10, after V lost 2 bases and J lost 3 bases. DNA of the CDR3: TGCGCCAGCAGCTTCTTTGCCACAGGGGTTGACACTGAAGCTTTCTTT. Its translation is CASSFFATGVDTEAFF.

V usage is TRBV12-3 or TRBV12-4 and J usage is TRBJ1-2; a possible D gene is TRBD1 (5 bases). The CDR3 extends over 11 amino acids. V was shortened by 5 bases and J by 8 bases, with 9 bases between the two germline ends. The CDR3 protein is CASSAGLGYTF. The CDR3 nucleotides read TGTGCCAGCAGTGCAGGGTTAGGCTACACCTTC.

The genes are TRBV3-1 (or the pseudogene TRBV3-2) and TRBJ2-2; TRBD2 matches at 9 bases. Losses at the gene ends were 4 bases for V and 6 bases for J; bases not matched to a gene: 9. The V gene's germline CDR1 is LGHDT and CDR2 YNNKEL (reference sequence). The length of the CDR3 is 16 residues. The CDR3 loop is CASSLRGGRAPGELFF. The DNA of the CDR3 is TGTGCCAGCAGCCTTCGAGGCGGGAGGGCCCCCGGGGAGCTGTTTTTT.

This clone is a singleton in its sample. The rearrangement uses TRBV3-1 (or the pseudogene TRBV3-2) and TRBJ1-1, with TRBD1 as a possible D gene (5 bases). Germline V gene lookup returns CDR1 LGHDT and CDR2 YNNKEL (reference sequence). Trimming shortened V by 0 bases and J by 6 bases, and 11 bases separated the two germline ends. This CDR3 is built from 14 residues. CDR3 DNA sequence: TGTGCCAGCAGCCAAGATCGGGGGGTACCTGAAGCTTTCTTT. Its protein is CASSQDRGVPEAFF.

This clone was counted once. J is TRBJ2-1 and V is TRBV7-2; TRBD1 aligns across 10 bases. Germline CDR1 reads SGHTA; CDR2 reads FQGNSA. Germline trimming cut 4 bases from V and 5 bases from J; bases unmatched to any gene: 8. CDR3 length equals 16 residues. This CDR3 is CASSSSGTGDDNEQFF. The CDR3 DNA reads TGTGCCAGCAGCTCCTCCGGGACAGGGGATGACAATGAGCAGTTCTTC.

The chain has TRBV5-1 and TRBJ2-7; a weak D match, TRBD1 (7 bases). Trimming stripped 0 bases from V and 4 bases from J, with 17 bases between. Germline V lookup: CDR1 SGHRS, CDR2 YFSETQ. The CDR3 has 16 residues. CDR3 residues: CASSLAGGQRPYEQYF. In DNA, the CDR3 is TGCGCCAGCAGCTTGGCCGGGGGACAGCGCCCATACGAGCAGTACTTC.

The V gene is TRBV9, the J gene TRBJ1-5; D remains unclear. Germline V gives CDR1 SGDLS, CDR2 YYNGEE. Trimming stripped 3 bases from V and 2 bases from J, with 12 bases between. The CDR3 extends over 15 amino acids. CDR3 loop: CASSATGEGNQPQHF. The CDR3 DNA reads TGTGCCAGCAGCGCCACGGGAGAGGGCAATCAGCCCCAGCATTTT.

The V and J genes are TRBV11-2 and TRBJ2-1, with TRBD1 identical over 9 bases. The germline V gene encodes CDR1 SGHAT and CDR2 FQNNGV. This CDR3 is 15 amino acids long. J gave up 5 bases and V 4 bases, and 6 bases lay outside the gene matches. CDR3 nucleotide sequence: TGTGCCAGCAGCTACCGACAGGGGGAAAACAATGAGCAGTTCTTC. Encoded protein: CASSYRQGENNEQFF.

The J gene is TRBJ1-2, the V gene TRBV7-2; D unresolved. This CDR3 has 17 residues. Germline lookup yields CDR1 SGHTA and CDR2 FQGNSA. V was pared by 2 bases and J by 3 bases, with 19 bases between. The CDR3: CASSLSISLLSDYGYTF. The CDR3 DNA is TGTGCCAGCAGCTTAAGCATATCCCTCTTGAGTGACTATGGCTACACCTTC. Variable domain in full (rest from reference TRBV7-2 and TRBJ1-2): GAGVSQSPSNKVTEKGKDVELRCDPISGHTALYWYRQSLGQGLEFLIYFQGNSAPDKSGLPSDRFSAERTGGSVSTLTIQRTQQEDSAVYLCASSLSISLLSDYGYTFGSGTRLTVV.

The V call is TRBV12-3 or TRBV12-4, the J call TRBJ1-2, with TRBD1 matching over 11 bases. The CDR3 consists of 13 residues. V was pared by 7 bases and J by 6 bases, with 4 bases of the junction left unmatched. This CDR3 is CASTGQGANGYTF. Here the CDR3 DNA reads TGTGCCAGCACCGGACAGGGGGCGAATGGCTACACCTTC.

This clone appeared once. The rearrangement uses TRBV5-1 and TRBJ2-5, with 8 bases fitting TRBD1. From germline, CDR1 is SGHRS and CDR2 YFSETQ. This CDR3 has 16 amino acids. V shed 4 bases and J 1 base; nucleotides not matched to a gene: 9. The CDR3 coding sequence is TGCGCCAGCAGCAACCTGGACAGGGCCCCCCAAGAGACCCAGTACTTC. It yields the protein CASSNLDRAPQETQYF.

The chain couples TRBV12-3 or TRBV12-4 to TRBJ1-1; D is possibly TRBD1 (5 bases). V dropped 5 bases and J dropped 4 bases, with 11 bases sitting between them. CDR3 size: 13 residues. CDR3 DNA: TGTGCCAGCAGTGGAGGGACTGTCACTGAAGCTTTCTTT. It is translated as CASSGGTVTEAFF.

The chain links TRBV5-4 to TRBJ2-7; 13 bases fit TRBD2. CDR1 SGHNT and CDR2 YYREEE come from the germline V gene (reference sequence). Trimming at V came to 3 bases and at J to 4 bases, leaving 7 bases not matched to a gene. CDR3 size: 16 residues. CDR3 in amino acids: CASSYPRTSGGYEQYF. For the CDR3, the DNA is TGTGCCAGCAGCTATCCTCGGACTAGCGGGGGATACGAGCAGTACTTC.